The text below deals with one T cell receptor (beta chain). Antigen unknown. The data were obtained in a study of siplizumab effects on memory and regulatory T cells. Study-level findings and limits: A significant reduction in alloreactive sequences traceable to unstimulated CD4+ memory cells was produced by siplizumab. In roughly 80-96% of proliferating CD4+ or CD8+ clones, a naive or memory phenotype could not be assigned. Naive T cell populations appeared to exhibit greater diversity than memory cells and appeared to be major alloresponse contributors. A mean of about 62% of mappable alloreactive CD4+ clones were Treg-derived with siplizumab, compared with 26.9% in controls.

Profiling relied on immunoSEQ multiplex PCR, and the TCRdb table lists in-frame clones only, not all of them. The sample holds fewer than 120,000 clones; 92% are singletons and the top ten take approximately 1.2%. Sequences were obtained from CD4+ T cells sorted from blood. This clonotype originated in a human donor in good health.

The CDR3 DNA sequence: TGTGCCAGCAGGGACAGCTTCTCTGGAAACACCATATATTTT. This gives the protein CASRDSFSGNTIYF. The V and J genes are TRBV6-5 and TRBJ1-3; TRBD1 might be the D (6 bases). Germline V gene sequence: CDR1 MNHEY, CDR2 SVGAGI. This CDR3 comprises 14 residues. The germline V and J ends were trimmed by 6 bases and 0 bases, with 9 bases remaining between them.